This T cell receptor beta chain was identified during a study of cytomegalovirus exposure and HLA in healthy donors. Findings and caveats of the study: Reportedly, TCR beta sequences accurately predicted HLA-A and HLA-B alleles in most subjects. The authors enumerated roughly 160 TCR beta chains as linked to cytomegalovirus.

Details on this clone: Its specificity is unknown.

Germline V gene data show CDR1 as SNHLY and CDR2 as FYNNEI. V lost 11 bases, J lost 1 base, and 25 bases lay in between. The CDR3 length is 17 residues. The PCR ran on 60 Vbeta and 13 Jbeta primers. TCRdb's table, derived via immunoSEQ multiplex PCR, lists solely in-frame clones and lacks some. The sample carries 95,000 to 150,000 clones, roughly a tenth recorded once. Sequencing used PBMCs. The chain has TRBV2 and TRBJ2-3, with D possibly being TRBD2 (8 bases). This receptor was taken from a woman between 18 and 30 years old in good health and CMV-seropositive. The CDR3 reads CALQTGMTGLGTDTQYF. The CDR3 DNA reads as TGTGCCCTTCAGACAGGGATGACGGGACTAGGCACAGATACGCAGTATTTT.